In this sample, the clone carrying this TCR beta chain turned up a few times. Its specificity is unknown. The data originate from a study of early T cells in non-severe SARS-CoV-2 infection. On the study more broadly: Unpaired chains resulted from sequencing bulk RNA of unsorted whole blood. Points from the study as a whole: Missing private and CD4 specificities, VDJdb matching favored anti-spike CD8 responses.

V was shortened by 3 bases and J by 4 bases, with 11 bases between the two germline ends. The CDR3 is 14 residues long. Per germline, CDR1 MNHNS and CDR2 SASEGT. Unique molecular identifiers tagged individual cDNA molecules. From the 5' RACE reads, TCRdb called clonotypes with MiXCR, one entry per CDR3 protein. This table holds over 80,000 distinct CDR3 sequences, 11% to 15% found once. The sample comprised whole blood. The sequence derives from an adult who was a healthcare worker with PCR-confirmed SARS-CoV-2 infection or an uninfected control (not recorded which). The chain joins TRBV6-1 to TRBJ2-3, with TRBD2 as a possible D gene (6 bases). The CDR3 protein is CASSDVWGADTQYF. CDR3 bases: TGTGCCAGCAGTGATGTATGGGGGGCAGATACGCAGTATTTT.